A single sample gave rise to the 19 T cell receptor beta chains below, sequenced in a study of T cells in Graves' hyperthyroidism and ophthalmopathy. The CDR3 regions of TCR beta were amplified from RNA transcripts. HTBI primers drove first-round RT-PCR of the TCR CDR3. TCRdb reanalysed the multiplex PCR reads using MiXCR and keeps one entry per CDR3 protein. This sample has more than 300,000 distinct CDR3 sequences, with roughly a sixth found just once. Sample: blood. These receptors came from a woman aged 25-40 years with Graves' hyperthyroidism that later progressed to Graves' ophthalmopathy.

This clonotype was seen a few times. The CDR3 spells CASSVTGTSGLANTGELFF. The CDR3 bases are TGCGCCAGCAGCGTAACCGGGACTAGCGGGCTGGCGAACACCGGGGAGCTGTTTTTT. The V and J genes are TRBV5-1 and TRBJ2-2; 12 bases align to TRBD2. The V gene's germline CDR1 is SGHRS and CDR2 YFSETQ. V was clipped by 4 bases and J by 0 bases; unmatched bases: 10. The length of the CDR3 is 19 residues.

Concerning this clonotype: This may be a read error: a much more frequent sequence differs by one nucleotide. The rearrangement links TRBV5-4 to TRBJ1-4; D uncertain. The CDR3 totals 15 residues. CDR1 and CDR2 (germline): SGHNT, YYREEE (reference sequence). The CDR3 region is CASGLLPDLNEKLFF. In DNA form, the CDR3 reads TGTGCCAGCGGCTTGCTTCCCGATCTTAATGAAAAACTGTTTTTT.

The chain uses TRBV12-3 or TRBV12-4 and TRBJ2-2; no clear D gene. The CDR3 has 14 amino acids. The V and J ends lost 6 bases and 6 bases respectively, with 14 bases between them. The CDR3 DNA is TGTGCCAGCAGACTTAGTAGTAGCCCCGGGGAGCTGTTTTTT. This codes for CASRLSSSPGELFF.

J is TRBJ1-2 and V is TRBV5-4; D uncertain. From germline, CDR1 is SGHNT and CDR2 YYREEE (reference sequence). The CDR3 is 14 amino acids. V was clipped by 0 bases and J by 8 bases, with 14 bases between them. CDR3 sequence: CASSLDPGISGYTF. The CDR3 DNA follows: TGTGCCAGCAGCTTGGACCCGGGGATTTCGGGCTACACCTTC.

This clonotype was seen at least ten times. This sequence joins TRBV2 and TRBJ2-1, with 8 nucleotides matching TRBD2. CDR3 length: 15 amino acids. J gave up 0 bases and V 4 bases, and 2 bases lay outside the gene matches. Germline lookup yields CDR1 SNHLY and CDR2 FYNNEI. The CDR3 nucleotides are TGTGCCAGCAGTGGCGGGGGGCCCTCCTACAATGAGCAGTTCTTC. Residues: CASSGGGPSYNEQFF.

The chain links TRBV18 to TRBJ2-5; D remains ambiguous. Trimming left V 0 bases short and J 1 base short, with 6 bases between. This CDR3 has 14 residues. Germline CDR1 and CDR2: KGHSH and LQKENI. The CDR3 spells CASSPPGSQETQYF. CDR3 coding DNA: TGTGCCAGCTCACCACCCGGATCCCAAGAGACCCAGTACTTC.

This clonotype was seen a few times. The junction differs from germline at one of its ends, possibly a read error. The DNA for the CDR3 is TGTGCCAGCAGGACCACCGTACGGGGGCACAAGCTTTATGGGGGGAGCTCTGGAAACACCATATATTTT. This encodes CASRTTVRGHKLYGGSSGNTIYF. This rearrangement joins TRBV5-1 to TRBJ1-3; D perhaps matches TRBD1 (6 bases). Germline CDR1 is SGHRS and CDR2 is YFSETQ. This CDR3 has 23 residues.

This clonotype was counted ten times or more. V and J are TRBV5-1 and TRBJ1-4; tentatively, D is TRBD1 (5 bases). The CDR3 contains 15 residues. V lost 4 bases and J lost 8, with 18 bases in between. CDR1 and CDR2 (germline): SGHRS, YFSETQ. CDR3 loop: CASSVGTQTGEKLFF. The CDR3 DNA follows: TGCGCCAGCAGCGTTGGGACTCAAACGGGAGAAAAACTGTTTTTT.

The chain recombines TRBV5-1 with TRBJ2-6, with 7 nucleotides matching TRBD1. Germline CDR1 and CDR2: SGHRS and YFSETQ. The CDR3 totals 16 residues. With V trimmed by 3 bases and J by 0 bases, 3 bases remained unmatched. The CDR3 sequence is CASSWSGGSGANVLTF. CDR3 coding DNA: TGCGCCAGCAGCTGGTCAGGGGGCTCTGGGGCCAACGTCCTGACTTTC.

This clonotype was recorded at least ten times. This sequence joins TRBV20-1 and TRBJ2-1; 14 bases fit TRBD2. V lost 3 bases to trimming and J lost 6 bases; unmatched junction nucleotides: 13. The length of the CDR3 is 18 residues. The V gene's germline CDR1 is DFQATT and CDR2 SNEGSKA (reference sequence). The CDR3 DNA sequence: TGCAGTGCTAGGAACCCCGGGACTAGCGGGAGAGGCCTCAATGAGCAGTTCTTC. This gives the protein CSARNPGTSGRGLNEQFF.

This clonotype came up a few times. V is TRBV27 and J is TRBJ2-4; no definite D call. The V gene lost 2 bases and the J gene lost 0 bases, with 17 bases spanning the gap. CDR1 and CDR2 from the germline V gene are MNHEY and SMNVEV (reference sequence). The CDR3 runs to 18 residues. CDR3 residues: CASSLTYILDQAKNIQYF. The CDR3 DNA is TGTGCCAGCAGTTTAACATATATTCTAGATCAAGCCAAAAACATTCAGTACTTC.

The CDR3, as DNA: TGTGCCAGCAGTACTCGACAGGGAGCAGACACAGATACGCAGTATTTT. It codes for CASSTRQGADTDTQYF. The chain recombines TRBV27 with TRBJ2-3, with 7 bases fitting TRBD1. The germline gives CDR1 MNHEY, CDR2 SMNVEV (reference sequence). CDR3 length: 16 residues. The J segment lost 2 bases and the V segment lost 5 bases, leaving 10 bases of the junction unmatched.

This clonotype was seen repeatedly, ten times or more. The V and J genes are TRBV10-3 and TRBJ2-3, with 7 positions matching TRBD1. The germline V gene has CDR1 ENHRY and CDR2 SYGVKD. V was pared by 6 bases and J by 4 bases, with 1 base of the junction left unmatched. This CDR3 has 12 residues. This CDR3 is CAISTGADTQYF. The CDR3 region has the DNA TGTGCCATCAGCACAGGGGCAGATACGCAGTATTTT.

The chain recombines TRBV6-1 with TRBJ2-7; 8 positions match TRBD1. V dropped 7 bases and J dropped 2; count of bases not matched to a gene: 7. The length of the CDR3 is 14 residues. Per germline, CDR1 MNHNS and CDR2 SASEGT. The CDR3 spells CASIPKGQAYEQYF. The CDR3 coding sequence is TGTGCCAGCATTCCTAAGGGACAGGCCTACGAGCAGTACTTC.

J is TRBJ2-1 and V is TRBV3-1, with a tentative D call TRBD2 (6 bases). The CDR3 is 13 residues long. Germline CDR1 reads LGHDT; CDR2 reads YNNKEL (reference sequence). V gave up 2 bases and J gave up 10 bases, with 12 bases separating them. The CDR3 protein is CASSQLTAGEQFF. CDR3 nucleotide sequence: TGTGCCAGCAGCCAATTAACAGCGGGCGAGCAGTTCTTC.

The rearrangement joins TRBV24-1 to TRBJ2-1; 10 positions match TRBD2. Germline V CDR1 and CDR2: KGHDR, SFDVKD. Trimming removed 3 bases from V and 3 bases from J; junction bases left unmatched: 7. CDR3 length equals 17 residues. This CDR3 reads CATSDGRRLAGYNEQFF. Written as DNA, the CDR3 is TGTGCCACCAGTGATGGGAGAAGACTAGCGGGCTACAATGAGCAGTTCTTC.

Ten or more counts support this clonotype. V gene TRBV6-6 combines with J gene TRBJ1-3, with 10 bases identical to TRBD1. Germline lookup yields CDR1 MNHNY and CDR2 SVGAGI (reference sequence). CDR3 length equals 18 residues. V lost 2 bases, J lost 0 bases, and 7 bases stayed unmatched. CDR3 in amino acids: CASSYGDRGLISGNTIYF. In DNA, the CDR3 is TGTGCCAGCAGTTACGGTGACAGGGGGCTAATCTCTGGAAACACCATATATTTT.

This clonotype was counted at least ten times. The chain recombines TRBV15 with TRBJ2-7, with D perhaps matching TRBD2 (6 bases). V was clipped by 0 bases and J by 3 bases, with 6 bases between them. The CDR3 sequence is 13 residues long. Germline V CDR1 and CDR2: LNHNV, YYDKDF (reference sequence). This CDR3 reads CATSREGGYEQYF. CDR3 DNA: TGTGCCACCAGCAGAGAGGGGGGCTACGAGCAGTACTTC.

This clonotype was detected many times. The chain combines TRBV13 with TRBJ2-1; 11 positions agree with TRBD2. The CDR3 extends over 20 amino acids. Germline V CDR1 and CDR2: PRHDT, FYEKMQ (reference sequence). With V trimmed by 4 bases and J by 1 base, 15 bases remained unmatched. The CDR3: CASSSGGGLADPISYNEQFF. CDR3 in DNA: TGTGCCAGCAGCTCAGGCGGGGGACTAGCGGACCCAATTTCCTACAATGAGCAGTTCTTC.